Following are 12 T cell receptor beta chains from one sample sequenced in a study of shared clonotypes between healthy human individuals. TCRdb's table, derived via immunoSEQ multiplex PCR, lists solely in-frame clones and lacks some. The data contain around 1.6 million clones, 95% to 99% of them singletons. Input material: naive CD4+ T cells sorted from blood. Subset noted: CD45RA+ positively selected. The source of these receptors is a man under 40 in good health.

The chain is built from TRBV4-3 and TRBJ2-1; TRBD2 matches at 7 bases. Germline CDR1 reads LGHNA; CDR2 reads YSLEER. This CDR3 region has 13 residues. V shed 5 bases, J shed 8 bases, and the junction held 6 bases outside the gene matches. In nucleotides, the CDR3 is TGCGCCAGCAGCTCCAGACTAGCCTATGAGCAGTTCTTC. This sequence encodes CASSSRLAYEQFF.

This clone was observed once. J is TRBJ1-5 and V is TRBV19; perhaps TRBD1 as D (6 bases). Germline V gene lookup returns CDR1 LNHDA and CDR2 SQIVND (reference sequence). The CDR3 has 14 amino acids. The V end was cut by 2 bases, the J end by 4 bases, with 9 bases between. This CDR3 is CASSITRGNQPQHF. CDR3 bases: TGTGCCAGTAGTATAACGAGGGGGAATCAGCCCCAGCATTTT.

J is TRBJ2-1 and V is TRBV18; 10 bases line up with TRBD1. This CDR3 region has 16 residues. Germline CDR1 KGHSH, CDR2 LQKENI. V gave up 1 base and J gave up 4 bases; unmatched junction bases: 4. This CDR3 reads CASSPRRTGGYNEQFF. CDR3 sequence (DNA): TGTGCCAGCTCACCACGACGGACAGGGGGTTACAATGAGCAGTTCTTC.

V and J are TRBV28 and TRBJ1-4; D call uncertain. Per the germline V gene, CDR1 is MDHEN and CDR2 is SYDVKM. The CDR3 contains 13 residues. The germline V and J ends were trimmed by 2 bases and 3 bases, with 4 bases remaining between them. Written as DNA, the CDR3 is TGTGCCAGCAGTTTACAGCCTAATGAAAAACTGTTTTTT. Amino acids: CASSLQPNEKLFF.

This clone showed up just once. The chain has TRBV11-3 and TRBJ2-3, with D possibly matching TRBD2 (6 bases). CDR3 length: 16 residues. V lost 1 base and J lost 0, with 11 bases in between. Germline assignment: CDR1 SGHNT and CDR2 YENEEA. Written as DNA, the CDR3 is TGTGCCAGCAGCTTAGGAATGGCGGGAAGCACAGATACGCAGTATTTT. Residues: CASSLGMAGSTDTQYF.

The chain is built from TRBV5-1 and TRBJ2-7, with a tentative D call TRBD1 (5 bases). Looked up from germline, CDR1 is SGHRS and CDR2 is YFSETQ. With 3 bases removed from V and 6 bases from J, the gap between germline ends came to 13 bases. The CDR3 runs to 13 residues. CDR3 region: CASSSIRGPEQYF. The CDR3 DNA reads as TGCGCCAGCAGCTCCATAAGGGGCCCCGAGCAGTACTTC.

The chain has TRBV2 and TRBJ2-1, with D maybe TRBD2 (6 bases). V was pared by 8 bases and J by 8 bases, with 13 bases between. This CDR3 region has 12 residues. Looked up from germline, CDR1 is SNHLY and CDR2 is FYNNEI. As DNA, the CDR3 is TGTGCCAGCTCTATTGGGAGGTATGAGCAGTTCTTC. It yields the protein CASSIGRYEQFF.

The rearrangement joins TRBV9 to TRBJ2-3; D is perhaps TRBD1 (6 bases). Germline CDR1 and CDR2: SGDLS and YYNGEE. Trimming pared 0 bases from V and 1 base from J, leaving 18 bases between. The length of the CDR3 is 18 residues. CDR3 DNA: TGTGCCAGCAGCGTAGCCAGGGGTAACGGGGCCCGCACAGATACGCAGTATTTT. This translates into CASSVARGNGARTDTQYF.

The gene calls are TRBV5-5 and TRBJ2-7; D not resolved. The CDR3 totals 17 residues. The V gene's germline CDR1 is SGHKS and CDR2 YYEKEE (reference sequence). The V and J ends lost 0 bases and 2 bases respectively, with 18 bases between them. This CDR3 is CASSLGPYGRRTYEQYF. The DNA for the CDR3 is TGTGCCAGCAGCTTGGGTCCTTACGGACGGCGAACCTACGAGCAGTACTTC.

This rearrangement joins TRBV5-1 to TRBJ1-1; 7 bases line up with TRBD1. CDR1 is SGHRS and CDR2 is YFSETQ in the germline V gene. There are 16 residues in the CDR3. The trim removed 0 bases at V and 4 bases at J, leaving 9 bases unmatched. The CDR3, as DNA: TGCGCCAGCAGCTTGGAACCCCCAGGGGGAGTCACTGAAGCTTTCTTT. Its translation: CASSLEPPGGVTEAFF.

This chain uses TRBV7-9 with TRBJ2-1; D gene uncertain. The CDR3 runs to 14 residues. Germline values: CDR1 SEHNR, CDR2 FQNEAQ (reference sequence). V lost 4 bases and J lost 2, with 9 bases in between. CDR3: CASSSPDPYNEQFF. DNA of the CDR3: TGTGCCAGCAGCTCCCCGGACCCCTACAATGAGCAGTTCTTC. Full variable domain (remainder filled in from reference TRBV7-9 and TRBJ2-1): DTGVSQNPRHKITKRGQNVTFRCDPISEHNRLYWYRQTLGQGPEFLTYFQNEAQLEKSRLLSDRFSAERPKGSFSTLEIQRTEQGDSAMYLCASSSPDPYNEQFFGPGTRLTVL.

V and J are TRBV2 and TRBJ2-7, with a tentative D call TRBD1 (6 bases). From germline, CDR1 is SNHLY and CDR2 FYNNEI. Trimming stripped 6 bases from V and 0 bases from J, with 15 bases between. This CDR3 is built from 15 residues. CDR3 loop: CASRTGSLFSYEQYF. In DNA form, the CDR3 reads TGTGCCAGCAGGACAGGCAGCCTATTCTCCTACGAGCAGTACTTC.